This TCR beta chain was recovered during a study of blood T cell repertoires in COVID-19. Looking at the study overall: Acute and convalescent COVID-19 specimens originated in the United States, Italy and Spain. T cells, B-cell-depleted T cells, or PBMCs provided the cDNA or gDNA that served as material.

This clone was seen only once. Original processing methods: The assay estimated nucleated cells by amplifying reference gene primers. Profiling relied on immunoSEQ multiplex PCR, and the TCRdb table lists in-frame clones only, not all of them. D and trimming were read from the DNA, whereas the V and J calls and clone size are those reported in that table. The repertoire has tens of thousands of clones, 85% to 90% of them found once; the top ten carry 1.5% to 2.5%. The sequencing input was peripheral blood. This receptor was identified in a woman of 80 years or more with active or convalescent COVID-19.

The CDR3 loop is CASSRQGIAVGELFF. The CDR3, as DNA: TGTGCCAGCAGTCGACAGGGTATTGCCGTCGGGGAGCTGTTTTTT. The chain recombines TRBV27 with TRBJ2-2; 7 bases fit TRBD1. Per germline, CDR1 MNHEY and CDR2 SMNVEV (reference sequence). Germline trimming cut 5 bases from V and 7 bases from J; bases unmatched to any gene: 10. CDR3 length: 15 amino acids.